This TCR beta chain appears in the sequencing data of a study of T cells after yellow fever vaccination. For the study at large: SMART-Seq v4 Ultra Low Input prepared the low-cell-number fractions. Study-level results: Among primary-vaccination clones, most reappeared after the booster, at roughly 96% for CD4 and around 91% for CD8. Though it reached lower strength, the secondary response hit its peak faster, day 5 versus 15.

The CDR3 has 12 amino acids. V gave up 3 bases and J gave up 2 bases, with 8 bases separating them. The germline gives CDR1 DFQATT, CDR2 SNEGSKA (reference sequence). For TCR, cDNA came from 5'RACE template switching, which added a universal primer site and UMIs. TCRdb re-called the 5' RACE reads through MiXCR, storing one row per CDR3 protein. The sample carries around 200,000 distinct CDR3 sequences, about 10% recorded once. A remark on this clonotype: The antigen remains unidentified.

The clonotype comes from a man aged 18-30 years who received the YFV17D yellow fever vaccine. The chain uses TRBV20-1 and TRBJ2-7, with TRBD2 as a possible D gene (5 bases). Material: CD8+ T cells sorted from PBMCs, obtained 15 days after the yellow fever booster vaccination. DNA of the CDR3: TGCAGTGCTAGCGACGGGGCCTACGAGCAGTACTTC. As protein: CSASDGAYEQYF.